This T cell receptor beta chain derives from a study of cytomegalovirus exposure and HLA in healthy donors. CDR1 is MNHNY, CDR2 SVGAGI, per germline (reference sequence). The CDR3 runs 15 residues. Germline trimming cut 6 bases from V and 4 bases from J; bases unmatched to any gene: 7. Study results and limitations: Cytomegalovirus-associated TCR beta chains were listed, numbering approximately 150. For cytomegalovirus status, the classifier reportedly gave diagnoses with high specificity and sensitivity.

Sequencing was performed with immunoSEQ multiplex PCR; in TCRdb, only in-frame clones are kept and a portion is missing. The data contain approximately 140,000 clones, 86% of them singletons. From the 120-subject validation cohort, which was separate from the roughly 620-subject first cohort, the donors were drawn. Remarks on this clone: Antigen: not known.

Sequenced sample: PBMCs. This rearrangement joins TRBV6-6 to TRBJ2-2, with TRBD1 identical over 8 bases. This sequence originates from a man in his late teens or twenties in good health and CMV-seronegative. The CDR3 nucleotides are TGTGCCAGCAGCCAGACAGGGGCCGCCACCGGGGAGCTGTTTTTT. It is translated as CASSQTGAATGELFF.